The clone carrying this T cell receptor (beta chain) was observed a handful of times. This entry is derived from a study of STAT5B mutations in CD4+ large granular lymphocyte leukemia. The CDR3 runs 14 residues. Germline V gene lookup returns CDR1 SGHTS and CDR2 YDEGEE. V lost 3 bases and J lost 1, with 10 bases in between. The survey-level immunoSEQ assay was used. Measured with immunoSEQ multiplex PCR; TCRdb has only the in-frame clones, and not every one. Of 23,000 or so clones in the sample, 74% were seen once. This TCR derives from a human donor in good health. Material: CD4+ T cells from blood buffy coats. The gene calls are TRBV5-8 and TRBJ1-1; D is ambiguous. The DNA for the CDR3 is TGTGCCAGCAGCTATCTCGGGCGGAACACTGAAGCTTTCTTT. Translation: CASSYLGRNTEAFF.